This T cell receptor beta chain stems from a study of blood T cell repertoires in COVID-19. Across the study: The United States, Italy and Spain provided the acute and convalescent COVID-19 samples.

Some clones are missing from TCRdb's copy, which holds only in-frame ones; the method was immunoSEQ multiplex PCR. The sample records 300,000 or so clones, 90% being singletons. The CDR3 sequence is 18 residues long. Germline V gene lookup returns CDR1 LGHNA and CDR2 YSLEER. V was trimmed by 4 bases and J by 0 bases, leaving 20 bases between them. The material sequenced was PBMCs or T cells enriched from blood (not recorded which). The chain joins TRBV4-3 to TRBJ2-3; D is possibly TRBD1 (7 bases). The source of this sequence is a man aged 55-75 years who had recovered from COVID-19. DNA of the CDR3: TGCGCCAGCAGCCGAAAACCGCAGGGGGGAGAAAGCACAGATACGCAGTATTTT. It codes for CASSRKPQGGESTDTQYF.